This T cell receptor beta chain was observed in a study of graft-versus-host responses after intestinal transplantation. The V and J ends lost 1 base and 5 bases, in that order; junction bases with no gene match: 0. This CDR3 is built from 13 residues. Germline V CDR1 and CDR2: MDHEN, SYDVKM. Repertoires were generated with immunoSEQ multiplex PCR, while TCRdb's copy carries only in-frame clones and drops some. This sample has 9,000 to 10,000 clones, with 94% found just once. The J gene is TRBJ2-5, the V gene TRBV28, with 8 bases that match TRBD1. The source of this sequence is a human patient who received an intestinal transplant, so some T cells may come from the graft donor. Material: PBMCs, obtained 8 days after intestinal transplant. The CDR3: CASSLYRGETQYF. The CDR3, as DNA: TGTGCCAGCAGTTTATACAGGGGGGAGACCCAGTACTTC.